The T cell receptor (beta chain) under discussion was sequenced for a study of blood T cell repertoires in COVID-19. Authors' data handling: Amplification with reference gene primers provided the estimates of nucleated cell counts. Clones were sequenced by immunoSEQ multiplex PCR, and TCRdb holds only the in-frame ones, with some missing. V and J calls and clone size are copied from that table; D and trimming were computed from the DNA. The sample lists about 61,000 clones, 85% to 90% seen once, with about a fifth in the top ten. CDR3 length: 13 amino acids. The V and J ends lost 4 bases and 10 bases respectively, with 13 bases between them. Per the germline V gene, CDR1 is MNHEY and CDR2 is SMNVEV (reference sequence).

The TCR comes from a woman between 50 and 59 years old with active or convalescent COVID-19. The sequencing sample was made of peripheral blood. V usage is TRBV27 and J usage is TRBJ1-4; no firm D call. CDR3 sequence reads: CASSSRETGKLFF. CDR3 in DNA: TGTGCCAGCAGTTCCCGGGAGACGGGAAAACTGTTTTTT.